The T cell receptor beta chain under discussion was sequenced for a study of chemoradiotherapy in HPV16-positive cancers. Across the whole study: A couple of HPV16-positive patients' cells yielded candidate HPV-specific clones and common motifs.

Assay: immunoSEQ multiplex PCR; the TCRdb copy retains only in-frame clones and omits some. The sample carries over a thousand clones, more than 75% recorded once. Samples were taken several times over chemoradiotherapy. This CDR3 has 17 amino acids. Sequenced here: tumor tissue, sampled from a patient who underwent chemoradiotherapy. The source is a human donor with HPV-associated anogenital cancer. The chain carries TRBV7-5 and TRBJ2-6; TRBD1, the table's D call, was not compared with the DNA. TRBV7-5 is flagged as a pseudogene. In DNA, the CDR3 is TGTGCCAGAAGTATTGCAAGTAGACAAAGTCGGGCCAACGTCCTGACTTTC. Its translation: CARSIASRQSRANVLTF.